The 23 T cell receptor beta chains in this list originate from one sample, sequenced in a study of shared clonotypes between healthy human individuals. Clones were read by immunoSEQ multiplex PCR, and TCRdb kept only the in-frame ones, dropping some. The data hold hundreds of thousands of clones, with roughly 95% observed a single time. As defined, naive CD8 cells were CD45RO-negative and positively selected for CCR7, with terminally differentiated effector memory CD45RA+ cells excluded. Sequenced: naive CD8+ T cells sorted from blood. All receptors come from a woman in her 30s in good health.

The chain couples TRBV7-8 to TRBJ2-5; tentatively, D is TRBD2 (6 bases). Germline-derived CDR1 and CDR2 are SGHVS and FQNEAQ. Trimming removed 5 bases from V and 5 bases from J, with 15 bases in between. This CDR3 spans 14 amino acids. CDR3 sequence (DNA): TGTGCCAGCAGCGAAGTATCGGGGGTCGAGACCCAGTACTTC. This codes for CASSEVSGVETQYF.

The chain has TRBV28 and TRBJ2-7; perhaps TRBD2 as D (5 bases). Germline V gene lookup returns CDR1 MDHEN and CDR2 SYDVKM. The CDR3 loop spans 12 amino acids. CDR3 DNA sequence: TGTGCGAGTGGTGAGGGTTTTGACGAGCAGTACTTC. It specifies CASGEGFDEQYF.

The genes are TRBV27 and TRBJ2-1; D possibly matches TRBD1 or TRBD2 (5 bases each). This CDR3 region has 16 residues. Germline-derived CDR1 and CDR2 are MNHEY and SMNVEV (reference sequence). Between the trimmed V and J ends, which lost 5 bases and 9 bases, there was a span of 23 bases. CDR3 nucleotides: TGTGCCAGCAGTCCATCCGAGGGACCATTCTCCCTTGAGCAGTTCTTC. Amino acids: CASSPSEGPFSLEQFF.

This clone was counted once. This chain links TRBV6-5 with TRBJ1-5; no clear D gene. Germline V gene lookup returns CDR1 MNHEY and CDR2 SVGAGI. V lost 2 bases, J lost 7 bases, and 9 bases lay in between. This CDR3 is 13 amino acids long. The CDR3 DNA reads as TGTGCCAGCAGTTACACGGACTCCCAGCCCCAGCATTTT. Translated, it gives CASSYTDSQPQHF.

The rearrangement links TRBV27 to TRBJ2-7, with D maybe TRBD1 (6 bases). The CDR3 sequence is 14 residues long. The ends were cut back, 2 bases at V and 0 bases at J, with 8 bases in the middle. The germline V gene encodes CDR1 MNHEY and CDR2 SMNVEV (reference sequence). The CDR3 reads CASSLIRGSYEQYF. DNA for the CDR3: TGTGCCAGCAGTTTAATCAGGGGCTCCTACGAGCAGTACTTC.

The chain uses TRBV28 and TRBJ2-7; the D call may be TRBD1 or TRBD2 (5 bases each). Germline-derived CDR1 and CDR2 are MDHEN and SYDVKM. The CDR3 covers 15 residues. V was cut by 7 bases and J by 1 base, with 17 bases left in between. The CDR3 is CASTLAGTPSYEQYF. The CDR3 nucleotides are TGTGCCAGCACCCTAGCCGGGACCCCATCCTACGAGCAGTACTTC.

The rearrangement joins TRBV2 to TRBJ1-5; 7 bases align to TRBD1. From germline, CDR1 is SNHLY and CDR2 FYNNEI. Losses at the gene ends were 5 bases for V and 0 bases for J; bases not matched to a gene: 4. This CDR3 has 15 residues. The DNA of the CDR3 is TGTGCCAGCAGTTTGGGACAGAGTAGCAATCAGCCCCAGCATTTT. Translation: CASSLGQSSNQPQHF.

This clone was counted a single time. The gene calls are TRBV19 and TRBJ2-1; D is perhaps TRBD2 (6 bases). V lost 6 bases to trimming and J lost 7 bases, with 16 bases between them. This CDR3 comprises 14 residues. Germline CDR1 reads LNHDA; CDR2 reads SQIVND (reference sequence). The CDR3 protein is CASSPERDWNEQFF. The CDR3 bases are TGTGCCAGTAGCCCTGAACGGGACTGGAATGAGCAGTTCTTC.

The rearrangement uses TRBV6-1 and TRBJ1-5, with a tentative D call TRBD1 (5 bases). V lost 4 bases to trimming and J lost 3 bases, with 10 bases between them. This CDR3 is 14 amino acids long. Per the germline V gene, CDR1 is MNHNS and CDR2 is SASEGT. For the CDR3, the DNA is TGTGCCAGCAGTGTCTGGACAAACAATCAGCCCCAGCATTTT. Translation gives CASSVWTNNQPQHF.

This clone was seen only once. This chain uses TRBV19 with TRBJ2-5; 10 bases are a match to TRBD2. The CDR3 contains 17 residues. Trimming at V came to 6 bases and at J to 5 bases, leaving 15 bases not matched to a gene. From germline, CDR1 is LNHDA and CDR2 SQIVND (reference sequence). Here the CDR3 reads CASRVASGSRWEETQYF. CDR3 DNA: TGTGCCAGTAGGGTGGCTAGCGGGAGTCGGTGGGAGGAGACCCAGTACTTC.

The rearrangement uses TRBV27 and TRBJ2-1; D not resolved. The length of the CDR3 is 13 residues. In germline, CDR1 is MNHEY, CDR2 SMNVEV (reference sequence). V was pared by 5 bases and J by 2 bases, with 7 bases between. CDR3 nucleotides: TGTGCCAGCAGTATCACAGCCTACAATGAGCAGTTCTTC. Amino acid sequence: CASSITAYNEQFF.

CDR3 sequence reads: CASSGTSGTTYEQYF. Written as DNA, the CDR3 is TGTGCCAGCAGCGGTACTAGCGGAACTACCTACGAGCAGTACTTC. This chain joins TRBV7-9 and TRBJ2-7, with 8 positions matching TRBD2. CDR1 is SEHNR, CDR2 FQNEAQ, per germline (reference sequence). There are 15 residues in the CDR3. The V gene end was trimmed by 5 bases and the J gene end by 2 bases; junction bases not matched to a gene: 8. The full variable domain, rest sourced from reference TRBV7-9 and TRBJ2-7, is DTGVSQNPRHKITKRGQNVTFRCDPISEHNRLYWYRQTLGQGPEFLTYFQNEAQLEKSRLLSDRFSAERPKGSFSTLEIQRTEQGDSAMYLCASSGTSGTTYEQYFGPGTRLTVT.

The V call is TRBV5-4, the J call TRBJ2-7; perhaps TRBD2 as D (6 bases). The CDR3 extends over 16 amino acids. The V and J ends lost 0 bases and 2 bases respectively, with 15 bases between them. CDR1 and CDR2 (germline): SGHNT, YYREEE (reference sequence). The DNA for the CDR3 is TGTGCCAGCAGCTTGGGGAAGGTGGAGCGGGCCTACGAGCAGTACTTC. Translation: CASSLGKVERAYEQYF. Drawing the rest from reference TRBV5-4 and TRBJ2-7, the complete variable domain is ETGVTQSPTHLIKTRGQQVTLRCSSQSGHNTVSWYQQALGQGPQFIFQYYREEENGRGNFPPRFSGLQFPNYSSELNVNALELDDSALYLCASSLGKVERAYEQYFGPGTRLTVT.

The chain joins TRBV6-5 to TRBJ2-3; D is undetermined. V lost 0 bases, J lost 6 bases, and 4 bases lay in between. The CDR3 runs to 12 residues. Germline V gives CDR1 MNHEY, CDR2 SVGAGI. CDR3 nucleotides: TGTGCCAGCAGTTACTCTAGGGATACGCAGTATTTT. This encodes CASSYSRDTQYF.

Only one count was recorded for this clone. This chain links TRBV19 with TRBJ2-2; weak D call: TRBD2 (6 bases). This CDR3 has 14 residues. V was trimmed by 6 bases and J by 0 bases, leaving 8 bases between them. Germline V CDR1 and CDR2: LNHDA, SQIVND (reference sequence). The CDR3: CASSGSSNTGELFF. The CDR3 DNA reads as TGTGCCAGTAGCGGGAGTTCGAACACCGGGGAGCTGTTTTTT.

This clone was detected only a few times. The V and J genes are TRBV15 and TRBJ2-2; weak D call: TRBD2 (6 bases). The CDR3 is 15 residues long. Trimming removed 9 bases at V and 0 bases at J, with 14 bases between. Germline loops: CDR1 LNHNV, CDR2 YYDKDF (reference sequence). DNA of the CDR3: TGTGCCACGTCGGAGGGGAGGTCGAACACCGGGGAGCTGTTTTTT. This codes for CATSEGRSNTGELFF.

This chain links TRBV13 with TRBJ2-5; 9 bases match TRBD1. With V trimmed by 5 bases and J by 2 bases, 6 bases remained unmatched. The CDR3 has 15 residues. Germline CDR1 is PRHDT and CDR2 is FYEKMQ (reference sequence). The CDR3 is CASSTAGTGQETQYF. CDR3 nucleotides: TGTGCCAGCAGCACGGCCGGGACAGGGCAAGAGACCCAGTACTTC.

The chain links TRBV5-1 to TRBJ2-3; TRBD1 matches at 8 bases. The CDR3 runs to 16 residues. CDR1 and CDR2 from the germline V gene are SGHRS and YFSETQ. V was clipped by 2 bases and J by 6 bases; unmatched bases: 11. In DNA form, the CDR3 reads TGCGCCAGCAGCTTACAGGGGCAGGGGGCGCGTGATACGCAGTATTTT. As protein: CASSLQGQGARDTQYF.

This rearrangement joins TRBV6-1 to TRBJ2-5; D ambiguous. The CDR3 length is 13 residues. Per germline, CDR1 MNHNS and CDR2 SASEGT. The V end lost 7 bases, the J end lost 2 bases, and 11 bases lay between the germline ends. The CDR3 DNA reads TGTGCCAGCACCGGGCCCCTGCAAGAGACCCAGTACTTC. It is translated as CASTGPLQETQYF.

This sequence joins TRBV7-9 and TRBJ2-7; a possible D gene is TRBD2 (5 bases). The CDR3 contains 14 residues. The V end lost 5 bases, the J end lost 4 bases, and 15 bases lay between the germline ends. Looked up from germline, CDR1 is SEHNR and CDR2 is FQNEAQ (reference sequence). In nucleotides, the CDR3 is TGTGCCAGCAGCAGCTCAGGCGGGCCGTACGAGCAGTACTTC. Translated: CASSSSGGPYEQYF.

The V call is TRBV27, the J call TRBJ2-7; D not certain. This CDR3 region has 14 residues. From germline, CDR1 is MNHEY and CDR2 SMNVEV (reference sequence). V was shortened by 4 bases and J by 3 bases, with 13 bases between the two germline ends. DNA for the CDR3: TGTGCCAGCAGTTCCTGGCAGGAACGCTACGAGCAGTACTTC. Its protein is CASSSWQERYEQYF.

The J gene is TRBJ2-7, the V gene TRBV4-1, with TRBD2 as a possible D gene (5 bases). Germline-derived CDR1 and CDR2 are MGHRA and YSYEKL. The V end lost 0 bases, the J end lost 6 bases, and 12 bases lay between the germline ends. The CDR3 covers 14 residues. The CDR3 protein is CASSQEFGLAEQYF. As DNA, the CDR3 is TGCGCCAGCAGCCAAGAATTCGGGCTAGCCGAGCAGTACTTC.

This clone came up a few times. The chain carries TRBV13 and TRBJ2-1; 7 nucleotides align to TRBD2. The CDR3 is made up of 18 amino acids. CDR1 and CDR2 (germline): PRHDT, FYEKMQ (reference sequence). Germline trimming cut 1 base from V and 0 bases from J; bases unmatched to any gene: 9. CDR3 nucleotides: TGTGCCAGCAGCTTAGAGAGGCGCAGCGGGACCTCCTACAATGAGCAGTTCTTC. Protein product: CASSLERRSGTSYNEQFF.